The 22 T cell receptor beta chains below all came from one sample that was sequenced in a study of T cell responses to AZD1222 COVID-19 vaccine. TCRdb's table, derived via immunoSEQ multiplex PCR, lists solely in-frame clones and lacks some. In the table there are about 120,000 clones, just over 85% of which are singletons. The input for sequencing was peripheral blood, taken on day 0 of MenACWY control vaccination. The origin of the receptors is an adult in good health.

J is TRBJ1-5 and V is TRBV6-1; the D is unclear. Trimming cost V 0 bases and J 1 base, with 7 bases left between them. Germline assignment: CDR1 MNHNS and CDR2 SASEGT. This CDR3 region has 15 residues. CDR3 nucleotides: TGTGCCAGCAGTGAAGCGTCAGGCAGCAATCAGCCCCAGCATTTT. It codes for CASSEASGSNQPQHF.

The V gene is TRBV18, the J gene TRBJ2-7; D is uncertain. Germline-derived CDR1 and CDR2 are KGHSH and LQKENI. Trimming cost V 5 bases and J 6 bases, with 11 bases left between them. The CDR3 contains 12 residues. The CDR3 DNA follows: TGTGCCAGCTCATTACAGAGCTTCGAGCAGTACTTC. Translation: CASSLQSFEQYF. Together with reference TRBV18 and TRBJ2-7, the CDR3 gives the full variable domain: NAGVMQNPRHLVRRRGQEARLRCSPMKGHSHVYWYRQLPEEGLKFMVYLQKENIIDESGMPKERFSAEFPKEGPSILRIQQVVRGDSAAYFCASSLQSFEQYFGPGTRLTVT.

The V call is TRBV7-9, the J call TRBJ2-3, with TRBD2 identical over 7 bases. Germline CDR1 reads SEHNR; CDR2 reads FQNEAQ (reference sequence). This CDR3 is built from 15 residues. Unmatched junction bases numbered 8, after V lost 2 bases and J lost 6 bases. In DNA form, the CDR3 reads TGTGCCAGCAGCTTACAGCGGGTGGGAGGGGATACGCAGTATTTT. This gives the protein CASSLQRVGGDTQYF.

The V call is TRBV28, the J call TRBJ1-2, with a weak D call TRBD1 (6 bases). The germline CDR1 and CDR2 sequences are MDHEN and SYDVKM. The CDR3 runs 16 residues. Trimming shortened V by 3 bases and J by 4 bases, and 18 bases separated the two germline ends. For the CDR3, the DNA is TGTGCCAGCAGTTTCCTCGGAAGGGGGAAGGGCTATGGCTACACCTTC. Protein sequence: CASSFLGRGKGYGYTF.

The J gene is TRBJ2-7, the V gene TRBV28; TRBD2 matches 7 bases. V gave up 8 bases and J gave up 1 base; unmatched junction bases: 5. Germline CDR1 and CDR2: MDHEN and SYDVKM. The CDR3 consists of 13 residues. The CDR3 nucleotides read TGTGCCAGCCGCCGGGGGGTATCCTACGAGCAGTACTTC. It specifies CASRRGVSYEQYF.

This clone has a handful of counts. The J gene is TRBJ2-5, the V gene TRBV2; D not resolved. CDR3 length equals 12 residues. Germline CDR1 SNHLY, CDR2 FYNNEI. With 7 bases removed from V and 1 base from J, the gap between germline ends came to 7 bases. The CDR3 coding sequence is TGTGCCAGCAAATCGGTCCAAGAGACCCAGTACTTC. This sequence encodes CASKSVQETQYF.

This chain connects TRBV4-1 to TRBJ2-1; D uncertain. V was pared by 1 base and J by 0 bases, with 13 bases between. The CDR3 totals 17 residues. CDR1 and CDR2 from the germline V gene are MGHRA and YSYEKL. The CDR3 spells CASSQVFAASSYNEQFF. The CDR3 coding sequence is TGCGCCAGCAGCCAAGTCTTCGCGGCTAGCTCCTACAATGAGCAGTTCTTC.

The rearrangement uses TRBV3-1 (or the pseudogene TRBV3-2) and TRBJ2-3; 11 bases line up with TRBD2. Germline assignment: CDR1 LGHDT and CDR2 YNNKEL (reference sequence). V was clipped by 1 base and J by 6 bases; unmatched bases: 3. The CDR3 covers 15 residues. This CDR3 is CASSQGIAGGDTQYF. CDR3 DNA: TGTGCCAGCAGCCAAGGAATAGCGGGAGGGGATACGCAGTATTTT.

The chain recombines TRBV9 with TRBJ2-5; 9 bases are shared with TRBD1. The CDR3 has 14 amino acids. After removal of 3 bases from V and 4 bases from J, the junction contained 4 bases not matched to a gene. The V gene's germline CDR1 is SGDLS and CDR2 YYNGEE. Written as DNA, the CDR3 is TGTGCCAGCAGCGCTGGGACAGGGCGAGAGACCCAGTACTTC. This translates into CASSAGTGRETQYF.

The chain employs TRBV28 and TRBJ2-2, with D hard to call. Germline V lookup: CDR1 MDHEN, CDR2 SYDVKM. The V end lost 5 bases, the J end lost 6 bases, and 10 bases lay between the germline ends. The CDR3 is 13 residues long. CDR3 loop: CASSAIGPGELFF. In DNA form, the CDR3 reads TGTGCCAGCAGTGCTATAGGGCCCGGGGAGCTGTTTTTT.

The rearrangement joins TRBV5-4 to TRBJ1-1, with 10 bases aligning to TRBD1. CDR3 length equals 14 residues. The ends lost 5 bases at V and 5 bases at J; junction bases unmatched: 6. The germline V gene encodes CDR1 SGHNT and CDR2 YYREEE (reference sequence). The CDR3 protein is CASSPRDRGTEAFF. The CDR3 coding sequence is TGTGCCAGCAGTCCAAGGGACAGGGGAACTGAAGCTTTCTTT.

V and J are TRBV6-4 and TRBJ1-2, with D tentatively TRBD1 (6 bases). Germline V lookup: CDR1 MRHNA, CDR2 SNTAGT. The CDR3 is 15 amino acids. Between the trimmed V and J ends, which lost 4 bases and 0 bases, there was a span of 12 bases. The CDR3 DNA reads as TGTGCCAGCAGTGGGGGGCAGGAGACTAACTATGGCTACACCTTC. The encoded protein is CASSGGQETNYGYTF.

The chain links TRBV5-1 to TRBJ2-3; possible D gene TRBD2, 6 bases. The V end lost 4 bases, the J end lost 4 bases, and 13 bases lay between the germline ends. There are 14 residues in the CDR3. The germline CDR1 and CDR2 sequences are SGHRS and YFSETQ. The CDR3 protein is CASSPRLVADTQYF. The CDR3 DNA reads as TGCGCCAGCAGCCCAAGACTAGTAGCAGATACGCAGTATTTT.

The CDR3, as DNA: TGCGCCAGCAGGAGTCTGGACAACAGCTATGGCTACACCTTC. It codes for CASRSLDNSYGYTF. This chain uses TRBV5-1 with TRBJ1-2; D is perhaps TRBD1 (5 bases). Per germline, CDR1 SGHRS and CDR2 YFSETQ. The CDR3 is 14 residues long. V dropped 5 bases and J dropped 4 bases, with 15 bases sitting between them.

This sequence joins TRBV7-6 and TRBJ2-7; D uncertain. This CDR3 spans 13 amino acids. The V end lost 5 bases, the J end lost 1 base, and 9 bases lay between the germline ends. Germline V lookup: CDR1 SGHVS, CDR2 FNYEAQ. The CDR3 bases are TGTGCCAGCAGCGTGGGCCCTTCCTACGAGCAGTACTTC. This encodes CASSVGPSYEQYF.

This chain uses TRBV5-6 with TRBJ2-3; 13 nucleotides match TRBD2. The germline CDR1 and CDR2 sequences are SGHDT and YYEEEE. The CDR3 runs to 17 residues. Trimming at V came to 2 bases and at J to 0 bases, leaving 3 bases not matched to a gene. CDR3 sequence (DNA): TGTGCCAGCAGCTTTGGGACTAGCGGGACTAGCACAGATACGCAGTATTTT. Amino acids: CASSFGTSGTSTDTQYF.

The chain is built from TRBV5-1 and TRBJ1-3; TRBD1 matches 10 bases. CDR3 size: 16 residues. Per germline, CDR1 SGHRS and CDR2 YFSETQ. V was pared by 2 bases and J by 4 bases, with 6 bases of the junction left unmatched. The CDR3 loop is CASSFSTGGFGNTIYF. Written as DNA, the CDR3 is TGCGCCAGCAGCTTTTCGACAGGGGGCTTCGGAAACACCATATATTTT.

This chain connects TRBV6-5 to TRBJ2-1; the D is unclear. The CDR3 extends over 14 amino acids. The germline V gene encodes CDR1 MNHEY and CDR2 SVGAGI. Trimming removed 6 bases from V and 0 bases from J, with 9 bases in between. This CDR3 reads CASSLRSSYNEQFF. The CDR3 DNA reads as TGTGCCAGCAGCCTCAGGAGCTCCTACAATGAGCAGTTCTTC.

This chain uses TRBV5-1 with TRBJ2-3; the match to TRBD2 covers 7 bases. Germline loops: CDR1 SGHRS, CDR2 YFSETQ. This CDR3 is 15 amino acids long. The V segment lost 4 bases and the J segment 8 bases; nucleotides outside the gene matches: 13. The CDR3 region is CASSPSGIPGVTQYF. DNA of the CDR3: TGCGCCAGCAGCCCAAGCGGGATCCCGGGGGTTACGCAGTATTTT. The entire variable domain, with the rest obtained from reference TRBV5-1 and TRBJ2-3, is as follows: KAGVTQTPRYLIKTRGQQVTLSCSPISGHRSVSWYQQTPGQGLQFLFEYFSETQRNKGNFPGRFSGRQFSNSRSEMNVSTLELGDSALYLCASSPSGIPGVTQYFGPGTRLTVL.

This clone was recorded only once. The genes are TRBV11-2 and TRBJ2-7, with D tentatively TRBD2 (6 bases). Germline assignment: CDR1 SGHAT and CDR2 FQNNGV. CDR3 length equals 10 residues. V lost 5 bases to trimming and J lost 7 bases, with 6 bases between them. The CDR3 region has the DNA TGTGCCAGCAGCCGGGGGGAGCAGTACTTC. It translates to CASSRGEQYF.

In this sample, this clone turned up many times. V and J are TRBV6-2 or TRBV6-3 and TRBJ1-4; 9 nucleotides align to TRBD1. The CDR3 has 15 residues. V shed 0 bases and J 7 bases; nucleotides not matched to a gene: 3. The germline CDR1 and CDR2 sequences are MNHEY and SVGEGT. In DNA form, the CDR3 reads TGTGCCAGCAGTTACTCGGGACAGGGTTTTGAAAAACTGTTTTTT. As protein: CASSYSGQGFEKLFF.

The chain combines TRBV5-5 with TRBJ2-1, with 8 bases fitting TRBD2. This CDR3 region has 17 residues. CDR1 and CDR2 from the germline V gene are SGHKS and YYEKEE (reference sequence). Unmatched junction bases numbered 15, after V lost 0 bases and J lost 10 bases. The CDR3 DNA is TGTGCCAGCAGCTTGGTGGGGGTGAGCGGGAGAACCCAAGAGCAGTTCTTC. Protein product: CASSLVGVSGRTQEQFF.